This TCR beta chain was sequenced during a study of cytomegalovirus exposure and HLA in healthy donors. Overall study: The approximately 130 validation repertoires were reported in a later analysis to have been generated on the same platform as the approximately 700 first-cohort repertoires.

Study-level findings and limits: The authors listed roughly 150 TCR beta chains as cytomegalovirus-associated. The classifier reportedly diagnosed cytomegalovirus status with high specificity and sensitivity. In vitro experiments confirmed that three CMV-associated chains were specific for CMV antigens.

Comments on this clone: Its antigen is unknown.

Generated by immunoSEQ multiplex PCR, the TCRdb table keeps only in-frame clones and is missing some. Altogether about 130,000 clones are present, 90% being singletons, with the ten largest covering about 6.7%. The junction had 6 bases not matched to a gene; V was cut back by 4 bases and J by 5 bases. Looked up from germline, CDR1 is SEHNR and CDR2 is FQNEAQ (reference sequence). CDR3 size: 15 residues. This receptor was identified in a woman in her twenties or thirties in good health and CMV-seropositive. The chain couples TRBV7-9 to TRBJ2-2; TRBD1 agrees at 8 bases. The material sequenced was PBMCs. Written as DNA, the CDR3 is TGTGCCAGCAGCTCCTCAGGGGGCAGAACCGGGGAGCTGTTTTTT. Translation gives CASSSSGGRTGELFF.